Following are 20 T cell receptor beta chains from one sample sequenced in a study of blood T cell repertoires in COVID-19. Method: immunoSEQ multiplex PCR; TCRdb's copy keeps in-frame clones and lacks some. The table lists around 230,000 clones, around 85% of them singletons, with approximately 10% in the top ten. The sample comprised peripheral blood. The origin of the receptors is a woman aged 80 or over with acute or convalescent COVID-19.

This chain links TRBV27 with TRBJ2-3; 8 positions agree with TRBD2. V lost 5 bases to trimming and J lost 3 bases; unmatched junction nucleotides: 13. The CDR3 is made up of 17 amino acids. Germline CDR1 MNHEY, CDR2 SMNVEV (reference sequence). The CDR3 nucleotides read TGTGCCAGCAGTCCCGGGGGGGGCCCGTCAACAACAGATACGCAGTATTTT. Protein: CASSPGGGPSTTDTQYF.

The chain is built from TRBV10-3 and TRBJ1-2, with D unclear. This CDR3 region has 15 residues. From germline, CDR1 is ENHRY and CDR2 SYGVKD. V was trimmed by 3 bases and J by 0 bases, leaving 11 bases between them. In DNA, the CDR3 is TGTGCCATCAGTGATGAGGAGATAGCTAACTATGGCTACACCTTC. Residues: CAISDEEIANYGYTF.

This clone occurred a few times. The chain recombines TRBV5-5 with TRBJ1-2; the match to TRBD1 covers 7 bases. Germline CDR1 SGHKS, CDR2 YYEKEE (reference sequence). This CDR3 is 15 amino acids long. With V trimmed by 3 bases and J by 3 bases, 8 bases remained unmatched. The CDR3: CASSSGQANHYGYTF. For the CDR3, the DNA is TGTGCCAGCAGCTCAGGACAGGCGAATCACTATGGCTACACCTTC.

This chain links TRBV7-9 with TRBJ1-6; 8 bases line up with TRBD1. The CDR3 has 15 residues. The V gene end was trimmed by 2 bases and the J gene end by 7 bases; junction bases not matched to a gene: 4. CDR1 and CDR2 from the germline V gene are SEHNR and FQNEAQ (reference sequence). The DNA of the CDR3 is TGTGCCAGCAGCTTATCAGGGGGCGGGAATTCACCCCTCCACTTT. Translating gives CASSLSGGGNSPLHF.

J is TRBJ1-2 and V is TRBV3-1 (or the pseudogene TRBV3-2), with D uncertain. V gave up 1 base and J gave up 4 bases, with 10 bases separating them. Germline V CDR1 and CDR2: LGHDT, YNNKEL (reference sequence). The CDR3 consists of 14 residues. The CDR3 reads CASSQGQLSYGYTF. In DNA, the CDR3 is TGTGCCAGCAGCCAAGGTCAGTTATCCTATGGCTACACCTTC.

The CDR3 is CASSDVGGTFSNQPQHF. CDR3 DNA: TGTGCCAGCAGTGATGTTGGGGGGACGTTTAGCAATCAGCCCCAGCATTTT. V usage is TRBV2 and J usage is TRBJ1-5; D may be TRBD1 (5 bases). The germline gives CDR1 SNHLY, CDR2 FYNNEI. This CDR3 spans 17 amino acids. Trimming cost V 3 bases and J 0 bases, with 15 bases left between them.

The chain combines TRBV21-1 with TRBJ1-2; the table calls TRBD1, which could not be checked here. TRBV21-1 represents a pseudogene. The CDR3 is 14 amino acids. CDR3 DNA: TGTGCCAGCAGCAAAGAGGGGGTGGGGTATGGCTACACCTTC. This gives the protein CASSKEGVGYGYTF.

V is TRBV7-2 and J is TRBJ2-3, with 10 bases that match TRBD1. The CDR3 covers 16 residues. The ends lost 4 bases at V and 5 bases at J; junction bases unmatched: 9. Germline V gene data show CDR1 as SGHTA and CDR2 as FQGNSA. As DNA, the CDR3 is TGTGCCAGCAGCTGGGGACAGGGGTACATGGGAGATACGCAGTATTTT. Its protein is CASSWGQGYMGDTQYF.

The genes are TRBV28 and TRBJ1-2, with D perhaps matching TRBD1 (6 bases). From germline, CDR1 is MDHEN and CDR2 SYDVKM. V dropped 8 bases and J dropped 4 bases, with 14 bases sitting between them. The CDR3 sequence is 13 residues long. Written as DNA, the CDR3 is TGTGCCAGCCAAACCGGGACAACCTATGGCTACACCTTC. It translates to CASQTGTTYGYTF.

The chain carries TRBV7-2 and TRBJ2-7, with 9 bases aligning to TRBD1. Germline loops: CDR1 SGHTA, CDR2 FQGNSA. V dropped 5 bases and J dropped 1; count of bases not matched to a gene: 6. CDR3 length equals 15 residues. CDR3 sequence reads: CASSPGGQGSYEQYF. The DNA for the CDR3 is TGTGCCAGCAGCCCCGGGGGACAGGGTTCCTACGAGCAGTACTTC.

The chain recombines TRBV2 with TRBJ2-5; a possible D gene is TRBD1 (6 bases). This CDR3 comprises 12 residues. Germline loops: CDR1 SNHLY, CDR2 FYNNEI. The V end lost 7 bases, the J end lost 3 bases, and 9 bases lay between the germline ends. The CDR3 reads CASNGQKETQYF. The CDR3 DNA is TGTGCCAGCAACGGACAGAAAGAGACCCAGTACTTC.

The chain recombines TRBV29-1 with TRBJ1-2, with TRBD1 matching over 7 bases. The trim removed 0 bases at V and 2 bases at J, leaving 6 bases unmatched. Germline-derived CDR1 and CDR2 are SQVTM and ANQGSEA. The CDR3 extends over 15 amino acids. The DNA for the CDR3 is TGCAGCGTTGAAGATATGGGACAGAGGAACTATGGCTACACCTTC. The encoded protein is CSVEDMGQRNYGYTF. The complete variable domain, with remaining parts taken from reference TRBV29-1 and TRBJ1-2, reads SAVISQKPSRDICQRGTSLTIQCQVDSQVTMMFWYRQQPGQSLTLIATANQGSEATYESGFVIDKFPISRPNLTFSTLTVSNMSPEDSSIYLCSVEDMGQRNYGYTFGSGTRLTVV.

The chain has TRBV7-6 and TRBJ2-1; D is perhaps TRBD2 (5 bases). The CDR3 runs 14 residues. The germline gives CDR1 SGHVS, CDR2 FNYEAQ. The V and J ends lost 9 bases and 3 bases respectively, with 15 bases between them. The CDR3 protein is CASGLGRYYNEQFF. The CDR3, as DNA: TGTGCCAGTGGGTTGGGGAGATACTACAATGAGCAGTTCTTC.

This chain connects TRBV7-2 to TRBJ2-3; tentative D call: TRBD2 (6 bases). The CDR3 loop spans 18 amino acids. Trimming removed 2 bases from V and 0 bases from J, with 18 bases in between. Germline CDR1 and CDR2: SGHTA and FQGNSA. CDR3 sequence: CASSLLAIWGDSTDTQYF. CDR3 DNA sequence: TGTGCCAGCAGCTTACTGGCTATTTGGGGGGATAGCACAGATACGCAGTATTTT.

The chain combines TRBV7-2 with TRBJ2-1, with D perhaps matching TRBD2 (7 bases). Deletions cut 1 base from V and 1 base from J, with 11 bases between. In germline, CDR1 is SGHTA, CDR2 FQGNSA. The CDR3 length is 16 residues. The chain's CDR3 is CASSLVGGPSYNEQFF. In DNA form, the CDR3 reads TGTGCCAGCAGCTTAGTGGGGGGGCCTTCCTACAATGAGCAGTTCTTC.

The chain is built from TRBV5-4 and TRBJ2-2, with TRBD2 identical over 8 bases. The CDR3 is 18 amino acids. Losses at the gene ends were 0 bases for V and 4 bases for J; bases not matched to a gene: 11. The V gene's germline CDR1 is SGHNT and CDR2 YYREEE (reference sequence). CDR3: CASSLAGRGGAGTGELFF. CDR3 nucleotides: TGTGCCAGCAGCTTGGCCGGGAGGGGGGGGGCGGGCACCGGGGAGCTGTTTTTT.

The rearrangement uses TRBV28 and TRBJ1-4, with a weak D call TRBD1 (5 bases). Germline CDR1 is MDHEN and CDR2 is SYDVKM. This CDR3 is 13 amino acids long. The CDR3 DNA follows: TGTGCAAGCGGGGGGGGGAAAAATGAAAAACTGTTTTTT. Encoded protein: CASGGGKNEKLFF.

The rearrangement uses TRBV3-1 (or the pseudogene TRBV3-2) and TRBJ1-1; D remains ambiguous. This CDR3 has 14 residues. The V end lost 3 bases, the J end lost 0 bases, and 8 bases lay between the germline ends. The germline gives CDR1 LGHDT, CDR2 YNNKEL (reference sequence). The CDR3 spells CASSHRRMNTEAFF. The CDR3 DNA sequence: TGTGCCAGCAGCCACCGCAGAATGAACACTGAAGCTTTCTTT.

J is TRBJ1-6 and V is TRBV2; the match to TRBD1 covers 8 bases. There are 15 residues in the CDR3. The V gene end was trimmed by 6 bases and the J gene end by 10 bases; junction bases not matched to a gene: 11. Germline V CDR1 and CDR2: SNHLY, FYNNEI. This chain's CDR3 is CASSPPWTGFSPLHF. The DNA for the CDR3 is TGTGCCAGCAGCCCCCCGTGGACAGGGTTCTCACCCCTCCACTTT.

This chain joins TRBV19 and TRBJ2-3, with 8 bases fitting TRBD2. V was clipped by 6 bases and J by 5 bases; unmatched bases: 7. Germline CDR1 reads LNHDA; CDR2 reads SQIVND (reference sequence). The CDR3 is 14 amino acids. The CDR3 DNA is TGTGCCAGTAGCCCCGGACTAGCTATAGATACGCAGTATTTT. Its protein product is CASSPGLAIDTQYF.